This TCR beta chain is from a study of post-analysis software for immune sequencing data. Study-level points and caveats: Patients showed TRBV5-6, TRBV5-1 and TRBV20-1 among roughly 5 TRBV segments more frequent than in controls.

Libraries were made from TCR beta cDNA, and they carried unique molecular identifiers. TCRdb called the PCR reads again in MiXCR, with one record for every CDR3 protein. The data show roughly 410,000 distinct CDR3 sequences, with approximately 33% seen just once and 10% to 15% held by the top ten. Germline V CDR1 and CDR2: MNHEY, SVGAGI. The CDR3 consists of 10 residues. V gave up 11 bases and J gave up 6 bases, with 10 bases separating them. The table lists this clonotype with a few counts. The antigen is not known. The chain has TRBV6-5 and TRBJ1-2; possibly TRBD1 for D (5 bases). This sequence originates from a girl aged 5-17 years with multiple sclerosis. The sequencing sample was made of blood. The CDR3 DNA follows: TGTGCCCGGGGGGAGAATGGCTACACCTTC. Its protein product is CARGENGYTF.